This paragraph covers one T cell receptor beta chain sequence. The target antigen is unknown. Other DNA sequences in the same sample also yield this CDR3. The CDR3 contains 15 residues. Germline V gives CDR1 MNHEY, CDR2 SVGAGI. With V trimmed by 5 bases and J by 1 base, 4 bases remained unmatched. The sample comes from a study of shared clonotypes between healthy human individuals. About the research overall: The study used three CD4 naive, three CD4 memory, two CD8 naive and one CD8 memory plate per donor. Regarding the study as a whole: With few donors, the genetic and exposure-history diversity represented was limited. Generally, naive subsets (rather than memory subsets) showed larger estimated richness.

Using immunoSEQ multiplex PCR, the repertoire was profiled, and TCRdb retains in-frame clones only, with some absent. Of about 680,000 clones listed, approximately 79% are singletons. The clonotype originates from a woman aged 25 to 45 in good health. The sample comprised memory CD4+ T cells sorted from blood. Subset meaning: CD45RA-negative fraction. The rearrangement joins TRBV6-5 to TRBJ2-2; 7 bases are shared with TRBD2. CDR3 region: CASSTSGGNTGELFF. The CDR3 bases are TGTGCCAGCAGTACATCGGGAGGGAACACCGGGGAGCTGTTTTTT.